This T cell receptor (beta chain) was sequenced for a study of T-cell reconstitution after alpha-beta-depleted transplantation in children. General observations from the study: Elevated TCRbeta diversity at day 60 was traced, in some patients, to surviving recipient T cells and thymic progenitors. Several hundred rapidly expanded clones from non-depleted graft cells reportedly supplied alpha-beta T cells about two months post-transplant. By one year post-transplant, T-cell counts and diversity largely arose from T cells that were newly produced.

Unmatched junction bases numbered 2, after V lost 5 bases and J lost 2 bases. The CDR3 extends over 12 amino acids. Germline V gene sequence: CDR1 SQVTM, CDR2 ANQGSEA. Unique molecular identifiers were incorporated during preparation of the TCRbeta library. TCRdb re-called the PCR reads with MiXCR, one entry per CDR3 protein. The table includes about 980,000 distinct CDR3 sequences, 25% to 35% detected once. This clonotype has just a few counts. Antigen unknown. This TCR was recovered from a boy in the first two years of life who had a stem cell transplant for SCID, so the T cells may come from the graft donor. Sequences were derived from PBMCs, mostly from graft donor cells, sampled 360 days after TCRalphabeta/CD19-depleted stem cell transplant. The J gene is TRBJ2-5, the V gene TRBV29-1; 7 positions agree with TRBD2. The CDR3 coding sequence is TGCAGCGTTAAGGGACTACAAGAGACCCAGTACTTC. This translates into CSVKGLQETQYF.